Each of the 9 T cell receptor beta chains below was sequenced from the same sample in a study of breast tumors, draining lymph nodes, adjacent tissues. Each CDR3 protein gets one entry after TCRdb re-called the multiplex PCR reads with MiXCR. Of around 130,000 distinct CDR3 sequences in the sample, around 20% were seen once. Breast cancer patients provided tissue from their axillary draining lymph nodes. Material for sequencing was axillary lymph node tissue. The receptors shown here come from a female donor with breast cancer. Some clones in this sample may be carry-over from other donors' samples.

This clonotype was detected many times. The chain has TRBV11-3 and TRBJ2-7; 9 bases map to TRBD2. The CDR3 runs to 13 residues. The junction had 3 bases not matched to a gene; V was cut back by 3 bases and J by 6 bases. CDR1 is SGHNT, CDR2 YENEEA, per germline. This CDR3 is CASSFGGRGEQYF. CDR3 nucleotide sequence: TGTGCCAGCAGCTTCGGCGGGAGGGGCGAGCAGTACTTC.

This clonotype was detected ten times or more. The chain recombines TRBV5-1 with TRBJ2-7; 9 nucleotides line up with TRBD2. Trimming took 0 bases from V and 2 from J; bases not matched to a gene: 3. The CDR3 sequence is 15 residues long. Germline values: CDR1 SGHRS, CDR2 YFSETQ. DNA of the CDR3: TGCGCCAGCAGCTTGGAACTAGCGGGCACCTACGAGCAGTACTTC. Residues: CASSLELAGTYEQYF.

This clonotype has ten or more counts. The chain is built from TRBV7-9 and TRBJ2-1; 12 bases map to TRBD2. Germline loops: CDR1 SEHNR, CDR2 FQNEAQ (reference sequence). Losses at the gene ends were 5 bases for V and 6 bases for J; bases not matched to a gene: 5. The CDR3 loop spans 15 amino acids. Here the CDR3 reads CASSQGLAGGNEQFF. Written as DNA, the CDR3 is TGTGCCAGCAGCCAGGGACTAGCGGGTGGCAATGAGCAGTTCTTC.

Concerning this clonotype: This may stem from a read error, because a much larger clone lies one nucleotide away. This chain joins TRBV19 and TRBJ1-6; no firm D call. The CDR3 is 16 residues long. V lost 8 bases to trimming and J lost 0 bases, with 14 bases between them. Germline V gives CDR1 LNHDA, CDR2 SQIVND (reference sequence). CDR3 protein: CASGIGASSYNSPLHF. In DNA form, the CDR3 reads TGTGCCAGTGGGATTGGCGCAAGCTCCTATAATTCACCCCTCCACTTT.

Many counts were recorded for this clonotype. V usage is TRBV7-2 and J usage is TRBJ2-1; TRBD1 agrees at 7 bases. Germline CDR1 is SGHTA and CDR2 is FQGNSA. The junction had 4 bases not matched to a gene; V was cut back by 5 bases and J by 3 bases. This CDR3 comprises 14 residues. The CDR3 nucleotides read TGTGCCAGCAGCCCCGGGACAGACTACAATGAGCAGTTCTTC. Amino acid sequence: CASSPGTDYNEQFF. Combining the CDR3 with reference TRBV7-2 and TRBJ2-1 gives the whole variable domain GAGVSQSPSNKVTEKGKDVELRCDPISGHTALYWYRQSLGQGLEFLIYFQGNSAPDKSGLPSDRFSAERTGGSVSTLTIQRTQQEDSAVYLCASSPGTDYNEQFFGPGTRLTVL.

This clonotype showed up many times. The rearrangement uses TRBV5-5 and TRBJ2-1; 7 bases line up with TRBD2. CDR3 size: 17 residues. Germline CDR1 is SGHKS and CDR2 is YYEKEE (reference sequence). V shed 0 bases, J shed 1 base, and the junction held 7 bases outside the gene matches. The CDR3 DNA reads as TGTGCCAGCAGCTTGGTAATTGCGGGAGCGTCCTACAATGAGCAGTTCTTC. This codes for CASSLVIAGASYNEQFF.

This clonotype was seen only a few times. The chain recombines TRBV27 with TRBJ2-1; 9 bases are a match to TRBD2. This CDR3 spans 16 amino acids. After removal of 2 bases from V and 6 bases from J, the junction contained 8 bases not matched to a gene. Per the germline V gene, CDR1 is MNHEY and CDR2 is SMNVEV (reference sequence). The DNA for the CDR3 is TGTGCCAGCAGTTTAGTATCCGCGGGAGGGGGCAATGAGCAGTTCTTC. Encoded protein: CASSLVSAGGGNEQFF.

For this clonotype: Since a much larger clone is just one base distant, this may be a read error. The chain uses TRBV5-4 and TRBJ2-1; possible D gene TRBD1, 6 bases. CDR1 is SGHNT and CDR2 is YYREEE in the germline V gene (reference sequence). The CDR3 has 12 residues. The CDR3: CAGSLGAYEQFF. The CDR3 bases are TGTGCCGGCAGCTTGGGGGCCTATGAGCAGTTCTTC.

This clonotype was recorded many times. The V and J genes are TRBV15 and TRBJ1-5; 7 nucleotides match TRBD1. J lost 1 base, V lost 0 bases, and 3 bases had no gene match. This CDR3 region has 16 residues. Germline V gene data show CDR1 as LNHNV and CDR2 as YYDKDF (reference sequence). This chain's CDR3 is CATSRDRGYSNQPQHF. The DNA for the CDR3 is TGTGCCACCAGCAGAGACAGGGGGTACAGCAATCAGCCCCAGCATTTT.